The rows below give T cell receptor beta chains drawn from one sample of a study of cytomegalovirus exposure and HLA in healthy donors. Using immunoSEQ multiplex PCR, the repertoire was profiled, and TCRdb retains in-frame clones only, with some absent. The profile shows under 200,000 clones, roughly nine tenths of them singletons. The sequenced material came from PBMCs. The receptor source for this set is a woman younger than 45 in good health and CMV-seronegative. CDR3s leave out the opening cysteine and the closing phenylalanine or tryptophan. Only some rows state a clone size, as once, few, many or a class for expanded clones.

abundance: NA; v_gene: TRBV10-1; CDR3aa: ASSEWGYRDREIHFNYGYT
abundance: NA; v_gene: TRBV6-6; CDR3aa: ASSLAGGPETQY
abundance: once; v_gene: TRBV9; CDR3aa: ASSESGRQGYT
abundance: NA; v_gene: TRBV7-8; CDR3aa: ASSLADPGGWGYT
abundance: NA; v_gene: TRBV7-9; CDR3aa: ALEVPTALYGYT
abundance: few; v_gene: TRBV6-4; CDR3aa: ASSYREGETQY
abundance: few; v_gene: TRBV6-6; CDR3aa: ASSSRTGGNEKLF
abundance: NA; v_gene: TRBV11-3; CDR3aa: ASSPGLAGVTGELF
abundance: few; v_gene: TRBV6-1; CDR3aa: ASSRQGGNQPQH
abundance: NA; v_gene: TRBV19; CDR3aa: ASSTYTGVKEAF
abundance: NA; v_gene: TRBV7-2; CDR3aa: ASSPEQLYGYT
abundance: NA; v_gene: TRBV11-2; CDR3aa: ASSLTGDNEQF
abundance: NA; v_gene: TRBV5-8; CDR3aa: ASSLVSEQY
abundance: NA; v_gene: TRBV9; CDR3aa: ASSSSGIGTDTQY
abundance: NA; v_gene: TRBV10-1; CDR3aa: ASSGGRSWDTIY
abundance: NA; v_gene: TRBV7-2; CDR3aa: ASSFWTSGGNEQF
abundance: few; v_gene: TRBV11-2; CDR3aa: ASSFQTSNYGYT
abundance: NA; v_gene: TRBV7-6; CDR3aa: ASSHRTSGDEQF
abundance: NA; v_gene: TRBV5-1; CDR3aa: ASSNDQTIPSGEQF
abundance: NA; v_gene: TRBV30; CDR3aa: AWSVLRQGDKRGNTIY
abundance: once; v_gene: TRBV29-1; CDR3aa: SVDKQGIVY
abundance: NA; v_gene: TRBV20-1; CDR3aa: SALLREQY
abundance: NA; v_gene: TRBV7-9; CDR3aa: ASSPGMYYEQY
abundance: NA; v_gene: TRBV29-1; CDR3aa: SGRTDVSGNTIY
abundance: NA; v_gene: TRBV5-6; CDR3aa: ASSLVMGGLNTGELF
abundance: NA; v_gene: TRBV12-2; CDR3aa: ASRPGRGIQETQY
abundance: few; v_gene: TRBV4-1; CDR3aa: ASSQAGVYRNYEQY
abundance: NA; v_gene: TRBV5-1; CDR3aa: ASSLGTSGNRQETQY
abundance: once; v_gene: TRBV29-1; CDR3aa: SVEGDYPYEQY
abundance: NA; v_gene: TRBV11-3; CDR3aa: ASSFSGYEQY
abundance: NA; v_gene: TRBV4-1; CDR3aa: ASSQGTYSPSGLYEQY
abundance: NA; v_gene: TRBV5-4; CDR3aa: ASSLRGGEKLF
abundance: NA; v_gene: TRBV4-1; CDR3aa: ASSWTGTAETQY
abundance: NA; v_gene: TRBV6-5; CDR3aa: ASSYGSGTGTYEQY
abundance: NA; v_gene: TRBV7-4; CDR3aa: ASSSQIPQVYEQY
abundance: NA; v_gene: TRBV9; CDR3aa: ASSGSGQGMGYGYT
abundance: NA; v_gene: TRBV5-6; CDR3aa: ASSFGIFNEKLF
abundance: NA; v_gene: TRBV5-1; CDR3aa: ASSPAGTATYEQY
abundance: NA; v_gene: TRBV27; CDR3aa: ASSVGPGNEQF
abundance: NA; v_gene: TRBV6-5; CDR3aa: ASSYSIQGTDTQY
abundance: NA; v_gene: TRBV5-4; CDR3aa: ASSLTGQGNTGELF
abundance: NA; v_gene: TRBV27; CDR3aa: ASSLLPGQGNTEAF
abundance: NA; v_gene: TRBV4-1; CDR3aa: ASSQTGGYGYT
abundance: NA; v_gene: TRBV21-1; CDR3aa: ASSKENRVTGNEQF
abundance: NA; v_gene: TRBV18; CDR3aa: ASSPFGYNEQF
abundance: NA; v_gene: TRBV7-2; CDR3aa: ASRPDRGLSGGVNSPLH
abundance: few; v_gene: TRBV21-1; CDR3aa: AIGQGPYEQY
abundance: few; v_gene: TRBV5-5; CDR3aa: ASQLPADRVNTEAF
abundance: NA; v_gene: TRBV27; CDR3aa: ASSDRPGGNEKLF
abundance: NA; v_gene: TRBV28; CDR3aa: ASSYGTGVKSNQPQH
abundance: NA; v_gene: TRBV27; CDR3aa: ASTKGLVTDTQY
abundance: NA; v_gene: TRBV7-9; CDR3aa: ASSPSGGPDTQY
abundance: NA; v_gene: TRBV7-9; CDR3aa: ASSLGLAGGRQF